Listed below are T cell receptor beta chains from one sample, sequenced in a study of blood T cells in healthy people across ages. TCRdb re-analysed the 5' RACE reads in MiXCR, keeping a single row per CDR3 protein. The sample includes roughly 800,000 distinct CDR3 sequences, 20% to 25% of them seen just once. The sample also formed part of further work on T cells of mothers and their children.

Sequencing was carried out using blood. The receptors were gathered from a boy between 10 and 17 years old in good health. The CDR3 runs from the conserved cysteine through the conserved F or W. The order of the fields is J gene, V gene, D gene, clone size, CDR3 protein, CDR3 DNA. The D gene is left open where the match is weak. Expanded clones are given a class, and other clones once, few, many or no size at all.

j_call: TRBJ1-4; v_call: TRBV27; d_call: .; clone_size: .; cdr3_aa: CASSFQKATNEKLFF; cdr3_nt: TGTGCCAGCAGTTTTCAGAAAGCAACTAATGAAAAACTGTTTTTT
j_call: TRBJ1-1; v_call: TRBV3-1; d_call: .; clone_size: few; cdr3_aa: CASSQTDREAFF; cdr3_nt: TGTGCCAGCAGCCAAACCGACAGAGAAGCTTTCTTT
j_call: TRBJ1-2; v_call: TRBV6-1; d_call: TRBD1; clone_size: few; cdr3_aa: CASRWTGEGYGYTF; cdr3_nt: TGTGCCAGCAGATGGACAGGGGAAGGCTATGGCTACACCTTC
j_call: TRBJ2-2; v_call: TRBV7-2; d_call: TRBD2; clone_size: few; cdr3_aa: CASSRGGVQPGELFF; cdr3_nt: TGTGCCAGCAGCCGGGGGGGGGTACAACCCGGGGAGCTGTTTTTT
j_call: TRBJ2-5; v_call: TRBV24-1; d_call: TRBD1; clone_size: few; cdr3_aa: CATSGPGQGAGETQYF; cdr3_nt: TGTGCCACCAGTGGTCCCGGACAGGGGGCTGGAGAGACCCAGTACTTC
j_call: TRBJ2-1; v_call: TRBV3-1; d_call: TRBD2; clone_size: few; cdr3_aa: CASSQDRLAGRNEQFF; cdr3_nt: TGTGCCAGCAGCCAAGATAGGCTAGCGGGGCGCAATGAGCAGTTCTTC
j_call: TRBJ2-1; v_call: TRBV12-3/TRBV12-4; d_call: .; clone_size: .; cdr3_aa: CASSLGTGAHDEQFF; cdr3_nt: TGTGCCAGCAGTTTAGGGACGGGAGCCCACGATGAGCAGTTCTTC
j_call: TRBJ2-7; v_call: TRBV4-3; d_call: TRBD1; clone_size: few; cdr3_aa: CASSQGVGTGTGEQYF; cdr3_nt: TGCGCCAGCAGCCAAGGTGTAGGGACAGGTACGGGCGAGCAGTACTTC
j_call: TRBJ2-7; v_call: TRBV7-2; d_call: .; clone_size: many; cdr3_aa: CASSPGTGEWSEQYF; cdr3_nt: TGTGCCAGCAGCCCTGGGACTGGGGAATGGAGCGAGCAGTACTTC
j_call: TRBJ1-1; v_call: TRBV20-1; d_call: .; clone_size: few; cdr3_aa: CSAGKSLNTEAFF; cdr3_nt: TGCAGTGCTGGCAAAAGCTTGAACACTGAAGCTTTCTTT
j_call: TRBJ2-5; v_call: TRBV7-9; d_call: .; clone_size: many; cdr3_aa: CASSLVAPREETQYF; cdr3_nt: TGTGCCAGCAGCTTAGTGGCCCCCCGGGAAGAGACCCAGTACTTC
j_call: TRBJ2-5; v_call: TRBV9; d_call: .; clone_size: few; cdr3_aa: CASSVGAGFGETQYF; cdr3_nt: TGTGCCAGCAGCGTAGGTGCTGGGTTCGGGGAGACCCAGTACTTC
j_call: TRBJ2-1; v_call: TRBV20-1; d_call: .; clone_size: .; cdr3_aa: CSGERGYYNEQFF; cdr3_nt: TGCAGTGGAGAGAGAGGGTACTACAATGAGCAGTTCTTC
j_call: TRBJ2-4; v_call: TRBV4-2; d_call: .; clone_size: many; cdr3_aa: CASSQELGLAKNIQYF; cdr3_nt: TGTGCCAGCAGCCAAGAGTTAGGTTTAGCCAAAAACATTCAGTACTTC
j_call: TRBJ1-2; v_call: TRBV12-3/TRBV12-4; d_call: TRBD1; clone_size: .; cdr3_aa: CASSLPGQASYGYTF; cdr3_nt: TGTGCCAGCAGTTTACCCGGACAGGCATCTTATGGCTACACCTTC
j_call: TRBJ1-1; v_call: TRBV10-2; d_call: .; clone_size: .; cdr3_aa: CASSQGWAITNTEAFF; cdr3_nt: TGCGCCAGCAGCCAGGGATGGGCCATTACGAACACTGAAGCTTTCTTT
j_call: TRBJ2-7; v_call: TRBV30; d_call: TRBD2; clone_size: .; cdr3_aa: CAWSVQQLADEQYF; cdr3_nt: TGTGCCTGGAGTGTACAGCAACTAGCGGACGAGCAGTACTTC
j_call: TRBJ2-7; v_call: TRBV27; d_call: TRBD1; clone_size: .; cdr3_aa: CASSLEDRPYEQYF; cdr3_nt: TGTGCCAGCAGTTTAGAGGACAGGCCTTACGAGCAGTACTTC
j_call: TRBJ1-2; v_call: TRBV12-3/TRBV12-4; d_call: .; clone_size: .; cdr3_aa: CASSPPGSGGYTF; cdr3_nt: TGTGCCAGCTCTCCGCCGGGCTCAGGTGGCTACACCTTC
j_call: TRBJ2-7; v_call: TRBV3-1; d_call: .; clone_size: .; cdr3_aa: CASSPHFRETYEQYF; cdr3_nt: TGTGCCAGCAGCCCACATTTTCGGGAAACCTACGAGCAGTACTTC
j_call: TRBJ2-5; v_call: TRBV5-1; d_call: .; clone_size: .; cdr3_aa: CASSSTHGGPGDQYF; cdr3_nt: TGCGCCAGCAGCTCCACTCACGGGGGCCCCGGAGACCAGTACTTC
j_call: TRBJ1-4; v_call: TRBV28; d_call: TRBD1; clone_size: many; cdr3_aa: CASSKPGQGPNEKLFF; cdr3_nt: TGTGCCAGCAGTAAACCGGGACAGGGCCCAAATGAAAAACTGTTTTTT
j_call: TRBJ2-1; v_call: TRBV11-2; d_call: TRBD2; clone_size: many; cdr3_aa: CASSASGYNEQFF; cdr3_nt: TGTGCCAGCAGCGCTAGCGGCTACAATGAGCAGTTCTTC
j_call: TRBJ1-1; v_call: TRBV29-1; d_call: .; clone_size: .; cdr3_aa: CSVEQMNTEAFF; cdr3_nt: TGCAGCGTTGAACAGATGAACACTGAAGCTTTCTTT
j_call: TRBJ1-1; v_call: TRBV7-6; d_call: .; clone_size: .; cdr3_aa: CASSLTLRDTNTEAFF; cdr3_nt: TGTGCCAGCAGCTTAACTCTCCGGGACACGAACACTGAAGCTTTCTTT
j_call: TRBJ2-3; v_call: TRBV7-9; d_call: .; clone_size: few; cdr3_aa: CASSTTWGGASNTQYF; cdr3_nt: TGTGCCAGCAGCACCACGTGGGGGGGGGCCTCGAATACGCAGTATTTT
j_call: TRBJ2-2; v_call: TRBV18; d_call: TRBD2; clone_size: .; cdr3_aa: CASSPLAGKSTGELFF; cdr3_nt: TGTGCCAGCTCACCACTAGCGGGGAAGAGCACCGGGGAGCTGTTTTTT
j_call: TRBJ1-4; v_call: TRBV6-1; d_call: .; clone_size: .; cdr3_aa: CASSESIVKLFF; cdr3_nt: TGTGCCAGCAGTGAATCGATAGTGAAACTGTTTTTT
j_call: TRBJ2-4; v_call: TRBV7-3; d_call: .; clone_size: once; cdr3_aa: CASSFGGFGGKNIQYF; cdr3_nt: TGTGCCAGCAGCTTTGGAGGATTTGGGGGCAAAAACATTCAGTACTTC
j_call: TRBJ2-7; v_call: TRBV5-4; d_call: TRBD1; clone_size: .; cdr3_aa: CASGMPRGPIYEQYF; cdr3_nt: TGTGCCAGCGGCATGCCCAGGGGGCCCATCTACGAGCAGTACTTC
j_call: TRBJ2-3; v_call: TRBV9; d_call: TRBD2; clone_size: .; cdr3_aa: CGSTGGSTDMQYF; cdr3_nt: TGTGGCAGCACGGGGGGATCTACAGATATGCAGTATTTT
j_call: TRBJ2-7; v_call: TRBV14; d_call: .; clone_size: .; cdr3_aa: CASSLVRRSEQYF; cdr3_nt: TGTGCCAGCAGCCTAGTTAGAAGATCCGAGCAGTACTTC
j_call: TRBJ2-5; v_call: TRBV7-9; d_call: .; clone_size: few; cdr3_aa: CASSHQDSQETQYF; cdr3_nt: TGTGCCAGCAGCCACCAAGACTCCCAAGAGACCCAGTACTTC
j_call: TRBJ2-1; v_call: TRBV7-2; d_call: .; clone_size: .; cdr3_aa: CASSSSDGSDNEQFF; cdr3_nt: TGTGCCAGCAGCTCATCAGACGGGTCAGACAATGAGCAGTTCTTC
j_call: TRBJ1-3; v_call: TRBV18; d_call: .; clone_size: few; cdr3_aa: CASSPPGAGGNTIYF; cdr3_nt: TGTGCCAGCTCACCACCGGGGGCCGGTGGAAACACCATATATTTT
j_call: TRBJ1-2; v_call: TRBV7-9; d_call: .; clone_size: .; cdr3_aa: CASSSQPGGLVYGYTF; cdr3_nt: TGTGCCAGCAGCTCACAACCCGGGGGCCTCGTCTATGGCTACACCTTC
j_call: TRBJ2-5; v_call: TRBV7-9; d_call: .; clone_size: .; cdr3_aa: CASSTRQVIQETQYF; cdr3_nt: TGTGCCAGCAGCACCCGACAGGTGATCCAAGAGACCCAGTACTTC
j_call: TRBJ1-5; v_call: TRBV2; d_call: TRBD1; clone_size: .; cdr3_aa: CASEQGYSNQPQHF; cdr3_nt: TGTGCCAGCGAACAGGGGTATAGCAATCAGCCCCAGCATTTT
j_call: TRBJ2-3; v_call: TRBV6-6; d_call: TRBD2; clone_size: .; cdr3_aa: CASSPLGAGGGTDTQYF; cdr3_nt: TGTGCCAGCAGCCCCCTCGGGGCGGGAGGGGGCACAGATACGCAGTATTTT
j_call: TRBJ2-5; v_call: TRBV6-2/TRBV6-3; d_call: TRBD2; clone_size: few; cdr3_aa: CASNGLAGETQYF; cdr3_nt: TGTGCCAGCAACGGACTAGCTGGTGAGACCCAGTACTTC
j_call: TRBJ2-7; v_call: TRBV18; d_call: .; clone_size: .; cdr3_aa: CASSPPRTGAAYEQYF; cdr3_nt: TGTGCCAGCTCACCACCGAGAACGGGAGCCGCCTACGAGCAGTACTTC
j_call: TRBJ2-5; v_call: TRBV6-2/TRBV6-3; d_call: .; clone_size: .; cdr3_aa: CASSYSIPDPWQGEQYF; cdr3_nt: TGTGCCAGCAGTTACTCGATCCCGGACCCATGGCAAGGGGAGCAGTACTTC
j_call: TRBJ1-1; v_call: TRBV4-3; d_call: .; clone_size: once; cdr3_aa: CASSRNLGVENTEAFF; cdr3_nt: TGCGCCAGCAGCCGAAATCTTGGGGTCGAGAACACTGAAGCTTTCTTT
j_call: TRBJ2-3; v_call: TRBV4-3; d_call: .; clone_size: .; cdr3_aa: CASSQDGYQATDTQYF; cdr3_nt: TGCGCCAGCAGCCAAGACGGCTACCAGGCCACAGATACGCAGTATTTT
j_call: TRBJ2-7; v_call: TRBV5-6; d_call: .; clone_size: .; cdr3_aa: CASSAETRRGEQYF; cdr3_nt: TGTGCCAGCAGTGCCGAAACTAGGAGAGGTGAGCAGTACTTC
j_call: TRBJ2-3; v_call: TRBV12-3/TRBV12-4; d_call: .; clone_size: few; cdr3_aa: CAGSLRPTASTDTQYF; cdr3_nt: TGTGCCGGCAGTTTAAGGCCAACAGCGAGCACAGATACGCAGTATTTT
j_call: TRBJ1-4; v_call: TRBV7-2; d_call: TRBD1; clone_size: .; cdr3_aa: CASSLTGQGREKLFF; cdr3_nt: TGTGCCAGCAGCCTAACGGGACAGGGACGCGAAAAACTGTTTTTT
j_call: TRBJ1-5; v_call: TRBV20-1; d_call: .; clone_size: .; cdr3_aa: CSARDGGRSSNQPQHF; cdr3_nt: TGCAGTGCTAGAGATGGGGGTAGGTCTAGCAATCAGCCCCAGCATTTT
j_call: TRBJ2-1; v_call: TRBV10-3; d_call: .; clone_size: few; cdr3_aa: CAISESKGVHEQFF; cdr3_nt: TGTGCCATCAGTGAGTCAAAGGGTGTCCATGAGCAGTTCTTC
j_call: TRBJ1-1; v_call: TRBV7-2; d_call: TRBD1; clone_size: few; cdr3_aa: CASSLNDRGTEAFF; cdr3_nt: TGTGCCAGCAGCTTAAACGACAGGGGCACTGAAGCTTTCTTT
j_call: TRBJ2-1; v_call: TRBV12-3/TRBV12-4; d_call: .; clone_size: few; cdr3_aa: CASSPGGGIFYNEQFF; cdr3_nt: TGTGCCAGCAGCCCAGGGGGGGGAATTTTCTACAATGAGCAGTTCTTC
j_call: TRBJ2-1; v_call: TRBV4-1; d_call: TRBD2; clone_size: .; cdr3_aa: CASSQAPEEGLAGVRFF; cdr3_nt: TGCGCCAGCAGCCAAGCCCCCGAAGAGGGACTAGCGGGAGTCCGGTTCTTC
j_call: TRBJ1-5; v_call: TRBV24-1; d_call: .; clone_size: .; cdr3_aa: CATSDSRGPQHF; cdr3_nt: TGTGCCACCAGTGATTCGCGAGGGCCCCAGCATTTT
j_call: TRBJ2-3; v_call: TRBV6-5; d_call: .; clone_size: .; cdr3_aa: CASSYGGGTQWGTDTQYF; cdr3_nt: TGTGCCAGCAGTTACGGGGGCGGGACACAGTGGGGCACAGATACGCAGTATTTT
j_call: TRBJ1-2; v_call: TRBV2; d_call: .; clone_size: few; cdr3_aa: CASSETSSPYGYTF; cdr3_nt: TGTGCCAGCAGTGAGACCAGCTCTCCCTATGGCTACACCTTC
j_call: TRBJ2-7; v_call: TRBV11-2; d_call: .; clone_size: .; cdr3_aa: CASRKDSPAYEQCF; cdr3_nt: TGTGCCAGCAGGAAGGACTCCCCCGCCTACGAGCAGTGCTTC
j_call: TRBJ2-2; v_call: TRBV20-1; d_call: .; clone_size: few; cdr3_aa: CSARDHTAGLTGELFF; cdr3_nt: TGCAGTGCTAGAGATCATACCGCAGGCCTCACCGGGGAGCTGTTTTTT
j_call: TRBJ2-1; v_call: TRBV5-1; d_call: .; clone_size: .; cdr3_aa: CASSQQGGYNEQFF; cdr3_nt: TGCGCCAGCAGTCAGCAGGGCGGGTACAATGAGCAGTTCTTC